The T cell receptor (beta chain) described here comes from a study of blood T cell repertoires in COVID-19. This clone was counted once. As originally analysed: Quantification of nucleated cells was approximated via reference gene primer amplification. TCRdb's table, derived via immunoSEQ multiplex PCR, lists solely in-frame clones and lacks some. The V and J calls and clone size come from that table; D and trimming were worked out from the DNA. Of roughly 59,000 clones listed, less than 80% were seen once; the top ten hold about 10%. This TCR came from a human donor in a cohort sampled during active COVID-19. The sample taken for sequencing was peripheral blood.

CDR3 sequence (DNA): TGTGCCAGTAGTATTCTAGCGGGAGATGCAGATACGCAGTATTTT. The encoded protein is CASSILAGDADTQYF. The chain recombines TRBV19 with TRBJ2-3; 10 bases fit TRBD2. This CDR3 is built from 15 residues. V lost 3 bases and J lost 4; bases outside the gene matches: 4. CDR1 and CDR2 (germline): LNHDA, SQIVND (reference sequence).